This T cell receptor beta chain originates from a study of cytomegalovirus exposure and HLA in healthy donors. Researchers ran the PCR with 60 Vbeta and 13 Jbeta primers. Assay used: immunoSEQ multiplex PCR; TCRdb lists only in-frame clones, some missing. The sample has more than 95,000 clones, over 75% seen once. The CDR3 has 16 amino acids. Germline values: CDR1 MNHNY, CDR2 SVGAGI (reference sequence). V was pared by 3 bases and J by 0 bases, with 12 bases between. The table lists this clone with a few counts. This TCR was recovered from a young man in good health and CMV-seropositive. The sample comprised PBMCs. V gene TRBV6-6 combines with J gene TRBJ1-5; no definite D call. The CDR3 region is CASSYLQINSNQPQHF. The CDR3, as DNA: TGTGCCAGCAGTTATCTCCAGATTAATAGCAATCAGCCCCAGCATTTT.